The 6 T cell receptor beta chains in this list originate from one sample, sequenced in a study of T cells after yellow fever vaccination (dated by TCRdb to 2018 to 2020). The treatment or condition label, read with the paper, signifies: live attenuated yellow fever vaccine strain. Library construction relied on 5' RACE. Sequencer: Illumina HiSeq 2500. In TCRdb, the public reads were trimmed at Q25 with fastp and aligned with MiXCR, with productive beta chains retained. For every CDR3 protein sequence, its rows merge into one entry that carries the most common genes and DNA. For this sample there are 360,000 or so distinct CDR3 sequences; 9.5% to 13% appear just once. Roughly 18% of the sample lies in the top ten. Sequenced material: PBMCs, taken on the day of the first yellow fever vaccination. The receptors were gathered from a young man who received the YFV17D yellow fever vaccine.

This clonotype was counted only a few times. The gene calls are TRBV7-9 and TRBJ1-1, with a tentative D call TRBD1 (5 bases). CDR1 and CDR2 (germline): SEHNR, FQNEAQ (reference sequence). Between the trimmed V and J ends, which lost 6 bases and 9 bases, there was a span of 17 bases. The CDR3 contains 13 residues. CDR3 amino acids: CASRPLVGRQAFF. The CDR3 DNA follows: TGTGCCAGCAGACCCCTGGTGGGGCGGCAAGCTTTCTTT.

This chain connects TRBV12-3 or TRBV12-4 to TRBJ1-1; 8 bases fit TRBD1. The J segment lost 3 bases and the V segment lost 5 bases, leaving 8 bases of the junction unmatched. The length of the CDR3 is 15 residues. The CDR3 loop reads CASSPRTGYDTEAFF. Here the CDR3 DNA reads TGTGCCAGCAGTCCGAGGACAGGGTATGACACTGAAGCTTTCTTT.

The chain couples TRBV7-6 to TRBJ1-5, with 8 nucleotides matching TRBD1. Germline V CDR1 and CDR2: SGHVS, FNYEAQ. The J segment lost 5 bases and the V segment lost 4 bases, leaving 1 base of the junction unmatched. The CDR3 is 13 residues long. The DNA of the CDR3 is TGTGCCAGCAGCTCGGACAGGGATCAGCCCCAGCATTTT. This translates into CASSSDRDQPQHF. Full variable domain (missing parts from reference TRBV7-6 and TRBJ1-5): GAGVSQSPRYKVTKRGQDVALRCDPISGHVSLYWYRQALGQGPEFLTYFNYEAQQDKSGLPNDRFSAERPEGSISTLTIQRTEQRDSAMYRCASSSDRDQPQHFGDGTRLSIL.

This clonotype showed up many times. The gene calls are TRBV5-1 and TRBJ2-2; D call uncertain. V lost 0 bases and J 6 bases, leaving 9 bases between the germline ends. Germline V lookup: CDR1 SGHRS, CDR2 YFSETQ. This CDR3 is built from 14 residues. The CDR3 DNA reads as TGCGCCAGCAGCTTGGGCCAGCCACCCGGGGAGCTGTTTTTT. Protein: CASSLGQPPGELFF.

This chain uses TRBV4-1 with TRBJ2-3, with D tentatively TRBD2 (6 bases). The CDR3 covers 17 residues. The V end lost 8 bases, the J end lost 2 bases, and 23 bases lay between the germline ends. In germline, CDR1 is MGHRA, CDR2 YSYEKL. CDR3: CASGLWPGGTVTDTQYF. As DNA, the CDR3 is TGCGCCAGCGGCCTATGGCCTGGCGGGACGGTCACAGATACGCAGTATTTT.

This clonotype occurred a few times. The V and J genes are TRBV3-1 and TRBJ2-7; possibly TRBD2 for D (6 bases). Between the trimmed V and J ends, which lost 1 base and 5 bases, there was a span of 6 bases. This CDR3 region has 12 residues. Germline lookup yields CDR1 LGHDT and CDR2 YNNKEL (reference sequence). Written as DNA, the CDR3 is TGTGCCAGCAGCCAAGCTAGCGACGAGCAGTACTTC. Its translation is CASSQASDEQYF.